This T cell receptor (beta chain) is from a study of Ad26.COV2.S vaccination and SARS-CoV-2 variants. The germline CDR1 and CDR2 sequences are MDHEN and SYDVKM. V lost 4 bases and J 12 bases, leaving 15 bases between the germline ends. The CDR3 is made up of 12 amino acids. Only in-frame clones appear in the TCRdb table, and some are missing; sequencing was by immunoSEQ multiplex PCR. The table lists roughly 500,000 clones, roughly nine tenths of them singletons. As to treatment: about 20 received Ad26.COV2.S at low or high dose, single or two shots; five or six received placebo; per-sample allocation not given. Sampling occurred on day 63 after the first vaccine or placebo injection.

This receptor was taken from a person aged 18 to 59 who received the Ad26.COV2.S COVID-19 vaccine or a placebo. The chain recombines TRBV28 with TRBJ1-1; D not certain. Sequences were derived from peripheral blood, sampled in a trial of Ad26.COV2.S vaccine versus placebo. CDR3 residues: CASSSPLRLTFF. The CDR3 DNA follows: TGTGCCAGCAGTTCCCCCCTTCGGCTGACTTTCTTT.